This entry lists 9 T cell receptor beta chains sequenced from one sample in a study of cytomegalovirus exposure and HLA in healthy donors. TCRdb keeps only in-frame clones here, not all; method: immunoSEQ multiplex PCR. Altogether 150,000 to 200,000 clones are present, about 86% being singletons, with the ten largest covering approximately 2.9%. The sample consisted of PBMCs. The receptor set was obtained from a woman aged 18-29 years in good health and CMV-seropositive.

The V and J genes are TRBV5-1 and TRBJ2-3; possible D gene TRBD1, 5 bases. Germline CDR1 is SGHRS and CDR2 is YFSETQ. This CDR3 contains 13 residues. Trimming removed 1 base at V and 6 bases at J, with 9 bases between. CDR3 residues: CASSLSGLDTQYF. The CDR3 nucleotides are TGCGCCAGCAGCTTGTCAGGGCTTGATACGCAGTATTTT. Full variable domain (outside the CDR3, taken from reference TRBV5-1 and TRBJ2-3): KAGVTQTPRYLIKTRGQQVTLSCSPISGHRSVSWYQQTPGQGLQFLFEYFSETQRNKGNFPGRFSGRQFSNSRSEMNVSTLELGDSALYLCASSLSGLDTQYFGPGTRLTVL.

This clone has at least ten counts. V and J are TRBV10-1 and TRBJ2-2, with TRBD1 as a possible D gene (5 bases). This CDR3 region has 13 residues. The ends were cut back, 3 bases at V and 3 bases at J, with 5 bases in the middle. Germline V CDR1 and CDR2: WNHNN, SYGVQD (reference sequence). The CDR3 sequence is CASSDRDTGELFF. CDR3 DNA: TGCGCCAGCAGTGACAGGGACACCGGGGAGCTGTTTTTT.

The V call is TRBV12-1, the J call TRBJ2-3; TRBD2 is taken as the D call from the table, unchecked against the DNA. TRBV12-1 is recorded as a pseudogene. The CDR3 contains 18 residues. CDR3 DNA: TGTGCCAGCAGCTTTGCGCCGGGCGGGGGGGTTTCAGCAGATACGCAGTATTTT. Translated: CASSFAPGGGVSADTQYF.

The chain employs TRBV27 and TRBJ2-1; 10 bases map to TRBD2. The germline V gene encodes CDR1 MNHEY and CDR2 SMNVEV (reference sequence). The CDR3 runs 17 residues. The ends lost 5 bases at V and 6 bases at J; junction bases unmatched: 13. The CDR3 spells CASSEPPRAGGRNEQFF. CDR3 nucleotides: TGTGCCAGCAGTGAACCGCCTCGAGCGGGGGGGCGCAATGAGCAGTTCTTC.

J is TRBJ2-1 and V is TRBV18, with TRBD2 as a possible D gene (6 bases). V was pared by 3 bases and J by 10 bases, with 10 bases between. Germline V gives CDR1 KGHSH, CDR2 LQKENI. The CDR3 totals 12 residues. The CDR3 region has the DNA TGTGCCAGCTCACCGGGAGGACGGGAGCAGTTCTTC. Translation gives CASSPGGREQFF.

The chain links TRBV6-5 to TRBJ2-5; TRBD1 matches 9 bases. This CDR3 has 15 amino acids. Germline lookup yields CDR1 MNHEY and CDR2 SVGAGI. V lost 2 bases, J lost 2 bases, and 3 bases stayed unmatched. The CDR3 spells CASSYGTGWQETQYF. In DNA, the CDR3 is TGTGCCAGCAGTTACGGGACAGGGTGGCAAGAGACCCAGTACTTC.

The chain joins TRBV27 to TRBJ1-6; D uncertain. The CDR3 totals 16 residues. The germline V and J ends were trimmed by 5 bases and 7 bases, with 18 bases remaining between them. Germline loops: CDR1 MNHEY, CDR2 SMNVEV (reference sequence). The CDR3 loop reads CASSLYPGRENSPLHF. In DNA form, the CDR3 reads TGTGCCAGCAGTCTTTACCCCGGGAGGGAAAATTCACCCCTCCACTTT.

The J gene is TRBJ2-5, the V gene TRBV27; 7 nucleotides agree with TRBD1. This CDR3 region has 15 residues. Trimming at V came to 5 bases and at J to 5 bases, leaving 11 bases not matched to a gene. Germline loops: CDR1 MNHEY, CDR2 SMNVEV (reference sequence). The chain's CDR3 is CASSPRQGVGETQYF. The CDR3 nucleotides read TGTGCCAGCAGTCCCCGCCAGGGGGTAGGGGAGACCCAGTACTTC.

The chain has TRBV28 and TRBJ1-2; D is perhaps TRBD1 (5 bases). V was pared by 6 bases and J by 2 bases, with 16 bases between. The germline gives CDR1 MDHEN, CDR2 SYDVKM. This CDR3 has 15 residues. The CDR3 nucleotides read TGTGCCAGCAGACCTCCGGGAGCAGGGAACTATGGCTACACCTTC. Its protein product is CASRPPGAGNYGYTF.